Listed here is a single T cell receptor (beta chain). No antigen is known for it. The data stem from a study of cytomegalovirus exposure and HLA in healthy donors. Study conclusions and caveats: In vitro work confirmed that three CMV-associated chains recognize CMV antigens.

This CDR3 is 14 amino acids long. Trimming at V came to 3 bases and at J to 6 bases, leaving 1 base not matched to a gene. Germline-derived CDR1 and CDR2 are KGHSH and LQKENI. The PCR made use of 60 Vbeta and 13 Jbeta primers. The repertoire was sequenced with immunoSEQ multiplex PCR; TCRdb's copy has only in-frame clones and lacks some. The listing contains 150,000 or so clones. The chain carries TRBV18 and TRBJ2-2; 10 bases line up with TRBD1. Material: PBMCs. The clonotype was recovered from a woman younger than 30 in good health and CMV-seronegative. CDR3 sequence: CASSPGQGSGELFF. The CDR3 DNA is TGTGCCAGCTCACCGGGACAGGGGTCCGGGGAGCTGTTTTTT.